The present entry profiles one T cell receptor beta chain with its context. This CDR3 contains 14 residues. With 4 bases removed from V and 6 bases from J, the gap between germline ends came to 13 bases. The germline V gene has CDR1 SGHRS and CDR2 YFSETQ. This specimen belongs to a study of blood T cell repertoires in COVID-19. On the study more broadly: Acute-phase and convalescent COVID-19 samples originated in the United States, Italy and Spain. The analysed material was cDNA or gDNA that came from T cells, B-cell-depleted T cells, or PBMCs.

Assay used: immunoSEQ multiplex PCR; TCRdb lists only in-frame clones, some missing. This sample has under 200,000 clones, with approximately 88% found just once. Cohort allocation depended upon clinical history that participants reported. Sequenced: PBMCs or T cells enriched from blood (not recorded which). The sequence came from a woman aged 60-70 years who had recovered from COVID-19. The V and J genes are TRBV5-1 and TRBJ2-2; D may be TRBD1 (6 bases). CDR3 region: CASSMGPGAGELFF. Written as DNA, the CDR3 is TGCGCCAGCAGCATGGGACCAGGGGCCGGGGAGCTGTTTTTT.